Listed here are 3 T cell receptor beta chains from one sample, sequenced in a study of OX40 agonist ivuxolimab in advanced cancers. This table comes from immunoSEQ multiplex PCR, and its TCRdb copy is limited to in-frame clones, with some not included. The table has 53,000 or so clones, roughly 84% seen once. This specimen consisted of CD4+ or CD8+ T cells sorted from blood, obtained in a trial of the OX40 agonist ivuxolimab. The source of these receptors is an adult with an advanced solid tumor such as melanoma, head and neck, liver or kidney cancer.

The genes are TRBV15 and TRBJ1-5, with 10 bases lining up with TRBD1. V lost 5 bases, J lost 4 bases, and 11 bases stayed unmatched. CDR1 is LNHNV and CDR2 is YYDKDF in the germline V gene (reference sequence). There are 17 residues in the CDR3. CDR3 in amino acids: CATSRIRDRGRNQPQHF. The CDR3, as DNA: TGTGCCACCAGCCGGATTAGGGACAGGGGTAGGAATCAGCCCCAGCATTTT.

This chain joins TRBV19 and TRBJ1-5; weak D call: TRBD1 (5 bases). The CDR3 runs to 13 residues. V was clipped by 9 bases and J by 6 bases, with 15 bases between them. Germline V gives CDR1 LNHDA, CDR2 SQIVND (reference sequence). The CDR3 DNA sequence: TGTGCCAGCACCCCCCAGGGAGGTCAGCCCCAGCATTTT. It translates to CASTPQGGQPQHF.

This clone was observed a handful of times. This chain joins TRBV4-3 and TRBJ2-7; the match to TRBD1 covers 11 bases. In germline, CDR1 is LGHNA, CDR2 YSLEER. The CDR3 contains 17 residues. The ends lost 2 bases at V and 3 bases at J; junction bases unmatched: 9. The CDR3 spells CASSQNVGGTGGYEQYF. The DNA of the CDR3 is TGCGCCAGCAGCCAAAACGTGGGCGGGACAGGGGGCTACGAGCAGTACTTC.